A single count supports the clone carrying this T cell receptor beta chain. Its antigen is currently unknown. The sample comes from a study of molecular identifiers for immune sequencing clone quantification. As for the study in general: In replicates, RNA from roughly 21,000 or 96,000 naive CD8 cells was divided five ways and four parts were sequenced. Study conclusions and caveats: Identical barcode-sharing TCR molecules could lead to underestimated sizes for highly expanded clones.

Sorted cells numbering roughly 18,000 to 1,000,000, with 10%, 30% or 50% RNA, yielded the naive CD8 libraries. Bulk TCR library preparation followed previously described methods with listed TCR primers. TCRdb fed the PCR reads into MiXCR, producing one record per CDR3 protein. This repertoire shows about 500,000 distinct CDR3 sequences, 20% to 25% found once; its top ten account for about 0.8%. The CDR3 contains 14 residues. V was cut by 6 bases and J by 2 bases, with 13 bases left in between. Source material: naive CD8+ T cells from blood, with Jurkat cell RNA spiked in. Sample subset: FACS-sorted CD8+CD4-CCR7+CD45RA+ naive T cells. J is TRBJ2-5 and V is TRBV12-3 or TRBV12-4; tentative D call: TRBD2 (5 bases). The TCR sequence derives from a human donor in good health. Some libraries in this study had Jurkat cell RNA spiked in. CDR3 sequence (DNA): TGTGCCAGCAGGGAACTAGGAGATCAAGAGACCCAGTACTTC. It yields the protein CASRELGDQETQYF.